The following is a T cell receptor beta chain sequence with its context. Germline V gene data show CDR1 as MDHEN and CDR2 as SYDVKM. The V end was cut by 3 bases, the J end by 11 bases, with 12 bases between. This CDR3 has 12 residues. The sample originates from a study of cytotoxic CD8 clonotypes in ibrutinib-treated CLL. The overall study: Productive templates per sample averaged approximately 250,000; productive rearrangements, 75,000 to 100,000.

Produced via immunoSEQ multiplex PCR; TCRdb's table is partial and in-frame only. Here the sample spans approximately 48,000 clones, roughly 57% being singletons. This TCR was sampled from a human donor with chronic lymphocytic leukemia. The sample consisted of PBMCs, taken after 12 months of ibrutinib treatment. The rearrangement joins TRBV28 to TRBJ2-3; a possible D gene is TRBD2 (5 bases). CDR3 region: CASSLGVWGQYF. CDR3 nucleotides: TGTGCCAGCAGTTTGGGAGTTTGGGGGCAGTATTTT.